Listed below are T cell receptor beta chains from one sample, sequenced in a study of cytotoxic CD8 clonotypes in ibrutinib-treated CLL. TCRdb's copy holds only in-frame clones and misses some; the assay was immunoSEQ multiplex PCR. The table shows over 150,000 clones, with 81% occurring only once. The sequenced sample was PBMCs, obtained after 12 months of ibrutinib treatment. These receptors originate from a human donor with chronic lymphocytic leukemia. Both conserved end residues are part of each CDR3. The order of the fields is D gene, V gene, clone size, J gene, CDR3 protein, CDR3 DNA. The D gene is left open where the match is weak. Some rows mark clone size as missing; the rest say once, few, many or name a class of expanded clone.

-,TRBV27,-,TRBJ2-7,CASSLFPETYEQYF,TGTGCCAGCAGTTTATTTCCGGAAACCTACGAGCAGTACTTC
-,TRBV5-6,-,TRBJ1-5,CASTLLGLNQPQHF,TGTGCCAGTACGCTACTGGGGCTCAATCAGCCCCAGCATTTT
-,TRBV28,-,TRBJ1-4,CASSSRQGQLEKLFF,TGTGCCAGCAGTTCGCGGCAGGGTCAACTTGAAAAACTGTTTTTT
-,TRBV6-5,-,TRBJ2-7,CASSYLWQDAEQYF,TGTGCCAGCAGTTACTTATGGCAGGACGCGGAGCAGTACTTC
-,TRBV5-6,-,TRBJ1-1,CASSWGIRDTEAFF,TGTGCCAGCAGCTGGGGGATCCGGGACACTGAAGCTTTCTTT
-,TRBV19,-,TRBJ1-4,CASSMGGVIEKLFF,TGTGCCAGTAGTATGGGTGGGGTGATTGAAAAACTGTTTTTT
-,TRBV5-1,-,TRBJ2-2,CASSLAQSAGELFF,TGCGCCAGCAGCTTGGCACAGAGTGCCGGGGAGCTGTTTTTT
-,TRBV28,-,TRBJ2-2,CASSFGTLNTGELFF,TGTGCCAGCAGTTTCGGGACATTAAACACCGGGGAGCTGTTTTTT
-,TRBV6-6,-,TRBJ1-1,CASSYPDTEAFF,TGTGCCAGCAGTTACCCAGATACTGAAGCTTTCTTT
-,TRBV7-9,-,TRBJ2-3,CASTLTDTQYF,TGTGCCAGCACCCTCACAGATACGCAGTATTTT
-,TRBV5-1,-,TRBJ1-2,CASSDRGTGRTVYGYTF,TGCGCCAGCAGCGATCGAGGAACAGGGCGTACAGTATATGGCTACACCTTC
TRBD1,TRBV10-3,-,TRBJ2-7,CAISSSRGLSYEQYF,TGTGCCATCAGTTCTTCTAGGGGGCTCTCCTACGAGCAGTACTTC
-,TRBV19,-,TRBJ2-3,CASSIADRVNTQYF,TGTGCCAGTAGTATAGCGGACAGAGTGAATACGCAGTATTTT
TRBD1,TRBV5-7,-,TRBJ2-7,CASSSDREWIYEQYF,TGTGCCAGCAGCAGTGACAGGGAGTGGATCTACGAGCAGTACTTC
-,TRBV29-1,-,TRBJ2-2,CSVVRGNTGELFF,TGCAGCGTTGTCAGGGGCAACACCGGGGAGCTGTTTTTT
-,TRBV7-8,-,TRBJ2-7,CASSLRQNPYEQYF,TGTGCCAGCAGCTTACGACAGAACCCTTACGAGCAGTACTTC
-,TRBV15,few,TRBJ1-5,CATSRDGGHNQPQHF,TGTGCCACCAGCAGAGATGGAGGGCACAATCAGCCCCAGCATTTT
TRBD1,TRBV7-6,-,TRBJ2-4,CASSSSGTGLAKNIQYF,TGTGCCAGCAGCTCCTCCGGGACAGGACTAGCCAAAAACATTCAGTACTTC
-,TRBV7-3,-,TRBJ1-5,CASSLIGQSNQPQHF,TGTGCCAGCAGCTTAATTGGACAGAGCAATCAGCCCCAGCATTTT
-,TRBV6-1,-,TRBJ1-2,CATSLGTLFDGYTF,TGTGCCACCAGCCTCGGGACGCTATTCGATGGCTACACCTTC
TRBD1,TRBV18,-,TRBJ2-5,CASSPPGQGLETQYF,TGTGCCAGCTCACCACCGGGACAGGGCCTGGAGACCCAGTACTTC
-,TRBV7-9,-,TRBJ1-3,CASSSRGAENTIYF,TGTGCCAGCAGCTCTAGGGGCGCCGAAAACACCATATATTTT
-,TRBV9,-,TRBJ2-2,CASSVVSGGTGELFF,TGTGCCAGCAGCGTTGTATCAGGCGGGACCGGGGAGCTGTTTTTT
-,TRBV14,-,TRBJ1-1,CASSQGYRTEAFF,TGTGCCAGCAGCCAAGGGTACCGCACTGAAGCTTTCTTT
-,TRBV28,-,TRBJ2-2,CASSPRRAGELFF,TGTGCCAGCAGTCCCCGGCGGGCCGGGGAGCTGTTTTTT
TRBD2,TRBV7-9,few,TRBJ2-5,CASSSTGAGPETQYF,TGTGCCAGCAGCTCAACGGGAGCGGGGCCGGAGACCCAGTACTTC
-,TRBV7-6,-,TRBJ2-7,CASSFLASTRTSYEQYF,TGTGCCAGCAGCTTCCTCGCCTCGACTAGAACCTCCTACGAGCAGTACTTC
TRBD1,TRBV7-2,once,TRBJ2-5,CASSLEDRGSQYF,TGTGCCAGCAGCTTAGAGGACAGGGGTTCCCAGTACTTC
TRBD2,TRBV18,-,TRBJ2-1,CASSPSLAGEAGTQFF,TGTGCCAGCTCACCCTCACTAGCGGGAGAAGCGGGGACTCAGTTCTTC
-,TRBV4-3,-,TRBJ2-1,CASTEGHDNEQFF,TGCGCCAGCACCGAAGGCCATGACAATGAGCAGTTCTTC
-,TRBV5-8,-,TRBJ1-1,CASSLKTALNTEAFF,TGTGCCAGCAGCTTAAAGACAGCTCTGAACACTGAAGCTTTCTTT
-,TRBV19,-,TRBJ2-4,CASSITTRGALAKNIQYF,TGTGCCAGTAGTATAACCACCCGGGGGGCCTTAGCCAAAAACATTCAGTACTTC
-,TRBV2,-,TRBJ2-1,CASSGDSPLYNEQFF,TGTGCCAGCAGTGGTGACAGCCCGCTATACAATGAGCAGTTCTTC
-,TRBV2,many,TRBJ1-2,CASGRLGTGSGYTF,TGTGCCAGCGGGAGGCTTGGTACGGGGTCCGGCTACACCTTC
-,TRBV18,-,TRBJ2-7,CASSPPGSGFSYEQYF,TGTGCCAGCTCACCACCCGGTTCTGGTTTCTCCTACGAGCAGTACTTC
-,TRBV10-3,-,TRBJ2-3,CAISGRTDTQYF,TGTGCCATCAGTGGTAGGACAGATACGCAGTATTTT
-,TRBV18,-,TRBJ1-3,CASSPPPRSSGNTIYF,TGTGCCAGCTCACCCCCCCCGCGGAGCTCTGGAAACACCATATATTTT
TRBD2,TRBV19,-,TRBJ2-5,CASSIVPAGGWETQYF,TGTGCCAGTAGTATAGTTCCAGCGGGGGGCTGGGAGACCCAGTACTTC
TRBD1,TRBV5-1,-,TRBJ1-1,CASSVGRGMNTEAFF,TGCGCCAGCAGCGTCGGCAGGGGGATGAACACTGAAGCTTTCTTT
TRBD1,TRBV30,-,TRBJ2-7,CAWSVGQRSEQYF,TGTGCCTGGAGTGTGGGACAGCGAAGCGAGCAGTACTTC
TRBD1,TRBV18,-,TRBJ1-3,CASSPFMAGTGGNTIYF,TGTGCCAGCTCACCATTTATGGCCGGGACAGGGGGAAACACCATATATTTT
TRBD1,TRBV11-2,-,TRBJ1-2,CASSLDWAGGGTGYTF,TGTGCCAGCAGCTTAGATTGGGCAGGGGGCGGGACTGGCTACACCTTC
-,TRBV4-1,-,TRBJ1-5,CASSRQGLGQPQHF,TGCGCCAGCAGCCGTCAGGGATTGGGTCAGCCCCAGCATTTT
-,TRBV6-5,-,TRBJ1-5,CASSYRTDQPQHF,TGTGCCAGCAGTTATCGGACAGATCAGCCCCAGCATTTT
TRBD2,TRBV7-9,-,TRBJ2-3,CASSFGLAGGTDTQYF,TGTGCCAGCAGCTTTGGACTAGCGGGGGGAACAGATACGCAGTATTTT
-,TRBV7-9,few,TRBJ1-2,CASSLDAQSKGGGYTF,TGTGCCAGCAGCTTAGATGCACAGTCAAAAGGGGGTGGCTACACCTTC
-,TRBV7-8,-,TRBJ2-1,CASSPRGGQTYNEQFF,TGTGCCAGCAGCCCCCGAGGGGGGCAGACCTACAATGAGCAGTTCTTC
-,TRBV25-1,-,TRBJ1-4,CASSDRGYNEKLFF,TGTGCCAGCAGCGACCGAGGATATAATGAAAAACTGTTTTTT
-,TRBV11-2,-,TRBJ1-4,CASSPGVKLFF,TGTGCCAGCAGCCCTGGGGTAAAACTGTTTTTT
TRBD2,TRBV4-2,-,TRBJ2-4,CASSQVGGLEAKNIQYF,TGTGCCAGCAGCCAAGTCGGGGGGTTGGAAGCCAAAAACATTCAGTACTTC